This T cell receptor beta chain was recovered during a study of cytomegalovirus exposure and HLA in healthy donors. The wider study: Inside one of the first data releases sat roughly 80 million unique TCRs taken from HLA-typed donors.

As concerns this clone: Its antigen is not known.

J gave up 5 bases and V 4 bases, and 8 bases lay outside the gene matches. Germline V gene sequence: CDR1 PRHDT, CDR2 FYEKMQ (reference sequence). The CDR3 totals 15 residues. Findings and limits, study-wide: The study flagged some 180 TCR beta chains as cytomegalovirus-associated.

In the PCR, 60 Vbeta and 13 Jbeta primers were used. Repertoires were generated with immunoSEQ multiplex PCR, while TCRdb's copy carries only in-frame clones and drops some. The sample comprises 150,000 to 200,000 clones, about 76% of which are singletons, and 1.6% rests with the top ten. The sequence was collected from a woman aged 50 to 60 in good health and CMV-seronegative. The sample consisted of PBMCs. The V and J genes are TRBV13 and TRBJ2-7; 10 bases match TRBD1. The CDR3 DNA reads as TGTGCCAGCAGCTCTTCCTCCGGGACAGGGGACGAGCAGTACTTC. Residues: CASSSSSGTGDEQYF.